This is a list of T cell receptor beta chains from one sample in a study of blood T cell repertoires in COVID-19. Sequencing was performed with immunoSEQ multiplex PCR; in TCRdb, only in-frame clones are kept and a portion is missing. The table lists over 300,000 clones, around 87% of them singletons. The sequenced material came from peripheral blood. Receptors originate from a young man with active or convalescent COVID-19. Both conserved end residues are part of each CDR3. Each record gives: J gene, D gene, V gene, clone size, CDR3 DNA, CDR3 protein. A D gene is named only where the DNA matches it firmly. Expanded clones are given a class, and other clones once, few, many or no size at all.

j_call: TRBJ2-7; d_call: NA; v_call: TRBV18; clone_size: NA; cdr3_nt: TGTGCCAGCTCCCAGGGTAACACCTACGAGCAGTACTTC; cdr3_aa: CASSQGNTYEQYF
j_call: TRBJ2-1; d_call: NA; v_call: TRBV7-7; clone_size: NA; cdr3_nt: TGTGCTAGCAGCAAACTCACGGACAGCCCGAGCTCCTACAATGAGCAGTTCTTC; cdr3_aa: CASSKLTDSPSSYNEQFF
j_call: TRBJ2-7; d_call: NA; v_call: TRBV7-3; clone_size: NA; cdr3_nt: TGTGCCAGCAGCTTAATAACAGGGTCCCACGAGCAGTACTTC; cdr3_aa: CASSLITGSHEQYF
j_call: TRBJ1-1; d_call: NA; v_call: TRBV29-1; clone_size: NA; cdr3_nt: TGCAGCGTCGATTCAGCGAGGTTGGGAGGGCTTGGTGAAGCTTTCTTT; cdr3_aa: CSVDSARLGGLGEAFF
j_call: TRBJ1-4; d_call: NA; v_call: TRBV9; clone_size: NA; cdr3_nt: TGTGCCAGCAGCGTGGGCAGGGCGGTAACTAATGAAAAACTGTTTTTT; cdr3_aa: CASSVGRAVTNEKLFF
j_call: TRBJ1-6; d_call: NA; v_call: TRBV14; clone_size: NA; cdr3_nt: TGTGCCAGCAGCCAAGTGGAGGCTTCCTCACCCCTCCACTTT; cdr3_aa: CASSQVEASSPLHF
j_call: TRBJ1-3; d_call: NA; v_call: TRBV7-2; clone_size: few; cdr3_nt: TGTGCCAGCAGCACAGTGCCTGGAAACACCATATATTTT; cdr3_aa: CASSTVPGNTIYF
j_call: TRBJ2-7; d_call: TRBD1; v_call: TRBV29-1; clone_size: NA; cdr3_nt: TGCAGCGTTGTATCCGGGACAGGGGGTGACGAGCAGTACTTC; cdr3_aa: CSVVSGTGGDEQYF
j_call: TRBJ1-1; d_call: NA; v_call: TRBV24-1; clone_size: NA; cdr3_nt: TGTGCCACCAGCCACCCAGGGAGGACTGAAGCTTTCTTT; cdr3_aa: CATSHPGRTEAFF
j_call: TRBJ2-5; d_call: NA; v_call: TRBV6-5; clone_size: once; cdr3_nt: TGTGCCAGCAGACAACTGGTGGGGCCGGAGACCCAGTACTTC; cdr3_aa: CASRQLVGPETQYF
j_call: TRBJ2-1; d_call: TRBD2; v_call: TRBV14; clone_size: NA; cdr3_nt: TGTGCCAGCAGCCACGGACTAGTCAGTGAGCAGTTCTTC; cdr3_aa: CASSHGLVSEQFF
j_call: TRBJ1-1; d_call: TRBD1; v_call: TRBV12-3/TRBV12-4; clone_size: NA; cdr3_nt: TGTGCCAGCAGCGACAGGGCCCTTGAAGCTTTCTTT; cdr3_aa: CASSDRALEAFF
j_call: TRBJ2-2; d_call: TRBD1; v_call: TRBV7-8; clone_size: NA; cdr3_nt: TGTGCCAGCAGCTTAGCGGAAGGACAGGCGAACACCGGGGAGCTGTTTTTT; cdr3_aa: CASSLAEGQANTGELFF
j_call: TRBJ1-3; d_call: NA; v_call: TRBV11-2; clone_size: NA; cdr3_nt: TGTGCCAGCAGCAGAGCGGGGGTATCAGCTGGAAACACCATATATTTT; cdr3_aa: CASSRAGVSAGNTIYF
j_call: TRBJ1-4; d_call: TRBD1; v_call: TRBV28; clone_size: NA; cdr3_nt: TGTGCCAGCAGTTCCGCAGTTCAGGGGGCTAATGAAAAACTGTTTTTT; cdr3_aa: CASSSAVQGANEKLFF
j_call: TRBJ2-2; d_call: TRBD1; v_call: TRBV6-6; clone_size: NA; cdr3_nt: TGTGCCAGCAGTCTCGGACAGGGGGCGCAAATACTCACCGGGGAGCTGTTTTTT; cdr3_aa: CASSLGQGAQILTGELFF
j_call: TRBJ2-5; d_call: TRBD1; v_call: TRBV19; clone_size: NA; cdr3_nt: TGTGCCAGTAGGAAACCCGGGACAGGGGAGGCAGAGACCCAGTACTTC; cdr3_aa: CASRKPGTGEAETQYF
j_call: TRBJ2-3; d_call: NA; v_call: TRBV27; clone_size: NA; cdr3_nt: TGTGCCAGCAGCCTTACCGGAGGTACGCAGTATTTT; cdr3_aa: CASSLTGGTQYF
j_call: TRBJ2-3; d_call: NA; v_call: TRBV13; clone_size: NA; cdr3_nt: TGTGCCAGCAGGACGGGTGGGCCAGGGCGAGATACGCAGTATTTT; cdr3_aa: CASRTGGPGRDTQYF
j_call: TRBJ1-5; d_call: TRBD1; v_call: TRBV27; clone_size: NA; cdr3_nt: TGTGCCAGCAGTACCCTCGGGACAGGGGCCAATCAGCCCCAGCATTTT; cdr3_aa: CASSTLGTGANQPQHF
j_call: TRBJ2-5; d_call: NA; v_call: TRBV5-6; clone_size: once; cdr3_nt: TGTGCCAGCAGCTTCGGTAGCCGGCAAGAGACCCAGTACTTC; cdr3_aa: CASSFGSRQETQYF
j_call: TRBJ1-2; d_call: TRBD1; v_call: TRBV4-2; clone_size: few; cdr3_nt: TGTGCCAGCAGCCAAGAGGACAGGGCCCTCTCTATCTTC; cdr3_aa: CASSQEDRALSIF
j_call: TRBJ2-7; d_call: NA; v_call: TRBV6-5; clone_size: NA; cdr3_nt: TGTGCCAGCAGTTCCAGTTTGACAACAGCCTACGAGCAGTACTTC; cdr3_aa: CASSSSLTTAYEQYF
j_call: TRBJ2-3; d_call: NA; v_call: TRBV9; clone_size: NA; cdr3_nt: TGTGCCAGCAGCGTAGTAGAAGCAGATACGCAGTATTTT; cdr3_aa: CASSVVEADTQYF
j_call: TRBJ1-1; d_call: TRBD1; v_call: TRBV3-1/TRBV3-2; clone_size: NA; cdr3_nt: TGTGCCAGCAGCCAAGGAGTACAGGGGGGCACTGAAGCTTTCTTT; cdr3_aa: CASSQGVQGGTEAFF
j_call: TRBJ1-3; d_call: TRBD1; v_call: TRBV28; clone_size: few; cdr3_nt: TGTGCCAGCAGTCGACAGGGAAACTCTGGAAACACCATATATTTT; cdr3_aa: CASSRQGNSGNTIYF
j_call: TRBJ2-7; d_call: TRBD2; v_call: TRBV9; clone_size: once; cdr3_nt: TGTGCCAGCGCACACGGTGCGGGAGATGGGGAGCAGTACTTC; cdr3_aa: CASAHGAGDGEQYF
j_call: TRBJ1-6; d_call: NA; v_call: TRBV6-1; clone_size: NA; cdr3_nt: TGTGCCAGCAGTGGAGGACAGATAGGAAAGTCCTATAATTCACCCCTCCACTTT; cdr3_aa: CASSGGQIGKSYNSPLHF
j_call: TRBJ1-5; d_call: TRBD1; v_call: TRBV6-6; clone_size: NA; cdr3_nt: TGTGCCAGCAGTTACCCGACAGACAGGGAGTGGCAGCCCCAGCATTTT; cdr3_aa: CASSYPTDREWQPQHF
j_call: TRBJ1-5; d_call: NA; v_call: TRBV27; clone_size: NA; cdr3_nt: TGTGCCAGCAGTCCCATTGAGGTGGGTCAGCCCCAGCATTTT; cdr3_aa: CASSPIEVGQPQHF
j_call: TRBJ1-4; d_call: TRBD1; v_call: TRBV28; clone_size: once; cdr3_nt: TGTGCCAGCACCACAAACAGGGGGCGATTTGGAGAAAAACTGTTTTTT; cdr3_aa: CASTTNRGRFGEKLFF
j_call: TRBJ2-2; d_call: NA; v_call: TRBV7-2; clone_size: few; cdr3_nt: TGTGCCAGCAGCCATGGACAATACACCGGGGAGCTGTTTTTT; cdr3_aa: CASSHGQYTGELFF
j_call: TRBJ1-2; d_call: TRBD1; v_call: TRBV3-1/TRBV3-2; clone_size: NA; cdr3_nt: TGTGCCAGCAGCCCCCGGGACAGGGGTAACTATGGCTACACCTTC; cdr3_aa: CASSPRDRGNYGYTF
j_call: TRBJ2-2; d_call: NA; v_call: TRBV29-1; clone_size: NA; cdr3_nt: TGCAGCGTTGTCGAGCTCCTGAACACCGGGGAGCTGTTTTTT; cdr3_aa: CSVVELLNTGELFF
j_call: TRBJ2-7; d_call: NA; v_call: TRBV11-2; clone_size: NA; cdr3_nt: TGTGCCAGCAGCCCCTGGACTTCTTCAACCTACGAGCAGTACTTC; cdr3_aa: CASSPWTSSTYEQYF
j_call: TRBJ1-5; d_call: TRBD1; v_call: TRBV20-1; clone_size: NA; cdr3_nt: TGCAGTGCTAGTTCATCGGACAGGGGGCGCAGCAATCAGCCCCAGCATTTT; cdr3_aa: CSASSSDRGRSNQPQHF
j_call: TRBJ1-5; d_call: NA; v_call: TRBV19; clone_size: NA; cdr3_nt: TGTGCCAGTAGTATAGGGGCAGCTCTGGGTAGGAGCAATCAGCCCCAGCATTTT; cdr3_aa: CASSIGAALGRSNQPQHF
j_call: TRBJ1-4; d_call: TRBD1; v_call: TRBV19; clone_size: NA; cdr3_nt: TGTGCCAGTAGTATAGGGCGGACAGGGTTGACGGAAAAACTGTTTTTT; cdr3_aa: CASSIGRTGLTEKLFF
j_call: TRBJ2-6; d_call: NA; v_call: TRBV5-1; clone_size: NA; cdr3_nt: TGCGCCAGCGGACCCAGGGTCTCTGGGGCCAACGTCCTGACTTTC; cdr3_aa: CASGPRVSGANVLTF
j_call: TRBJ2-3; d_call: NA; v_call: TRBV7-9; clone_size: NA; cdr3_nt: TGTGCCAGCGAGCAGGGGACAGATACGCAGTATTTT; cdr3_aa: CASEQGTDTQYF
j_call: TRBJ1-5; d_call: TRBD1; v_call: TRBV27; clone_size: once; cdr3_nt: TGTGCCAGCGGTCGACAGGGACCGAATCAGCCCCAGCATTTT; cdr3_aa: CASGRQGPNQPQHF
j_call: TRBJ1-2; d_call: NA; v_call: TRBV20-1; clone_size: NA; cdr3_nt: TGCAGTGCTAGTGCAGTCCAGGGCCTGATCTATGGCTACACCTTC; cdr3_aa: CSASAVQGLIYGYTF
j_call: TRBJ2-7; d_call: NA; v_call: TRBV29-1; clone_size: NA; cdr3_nt: TGCAGCGTGAGTCTTAACTCCTACGAGCAGTACTTC; cdr3_aa: CSVSLNSYEQYF
j_call: TRBJ2-5; d_call: NA; v_call: TRBV7-2; clone_size: NA; cdr3_nt: TGTGCCAGCAGCTTATTCAGGGGAAACGAAGAGACCCAGTACTTC; cdr3_aa: CASSLFRGNEETQYF
j_call: TRBJ2-7; d_call: NA; v_call: TRBV19; clone_size: NA; cdr3_nt: TGTGCCAGTAGTATGGGGCCCCACGAGCAGTACTTC; cdr3_aa: CASSMGPHEQYF
j_call: TRBJ1-3; d_call: TRBD1; v_call: TRBV5-6; clone_size: once; cdr3_nt: TGTGCCAGCCGCGCGTGGGGACAGGGTGACACCATATATTTT; cdr3_aa: CASRAWGQGDTIYF
j_call: TRBJ2-3; d_call: TRBD1; v_call: TRBV7-3; clone_size: NA; cdr3_nt: TGTGCCAGCAGCTTGCAGGGGGCCGGAGATACGCAGTATTTT; cdr3_aa: CASSLQGAGDTQYF
j_call: TRBJ2-5; d_call: TRBD2; v_call: TRBV2; clone_size: NA; cdr3_nt: TGTGCCAGCAGTCAACTAGCGATAATTGAGACCCAGTACTTC; cdr3_aa: CASSQLAIIETQYF
j_call: TRBJ2-3; d_call: NA; v_call: TRBV6-6; clone_size: once; cdr3_nt: TGTGCCAGCAGTTACTCGAACGGAGATACGCAGTATTTT; cdr3_aa: CASSYSNGDTQYF
j_call: TRBJ1-2; d_call: TRBD1; v_call: TRBV27; clone_size: NA; cdr3_nt: TGTGCCAGCAGCAGCGGGACAGGGGCCACTAACTATGGCTACACCTTC; cdr3_aa: CASSSGTGATNYGYTF
j_call: TRBJ2-1; d_call: TRBD1; v_call: TRBV5-1; clone_size: NA; cdr3_nt: TGCGCCAGCAGCTACACAACCGGGACAGGGGTCAATGAGCAGTTCTTC; cdr3_aa: CASSYTTGTGVNEQFF
j_call: TRBJ1-4; d_call: TRBD1; v_call: TRBV7-9; clone_size: NA; cdr3_nt: TGTGCCAGCAGCATAGACCCGACAGGGACGAATGAAAAACTGTTTTTT; cdr3_aa: CASSIDPTGTNEKLFF
j_call: TRBJ1-1; d_call: NA; v_call: TRBV5-6; clone_size: NA; cdr3_nt: TGTGCCAGCAGCTTGGCAGGGAACACTGAAGCTTTCTTT; cdr3_aa: CASSLAGNTEAFF
j_call: TRBJ1-5; d_call: NA; v_call: TRBV27; clone_size: NA; cdr3_nt: TGTGCCAGCAGTTCACAGGGAGGCAATCAGCCCCAGCATTTT; cdr3_aa: CASSSQGGNQPQHF